This entry is about one T cell receptor beta chain. In the study's own analysis: ImmunoSEQ sequences covered only the junction and lacked quality scores; filtering therefore differed. Profiling relied on immunoSEQ multiplex PCR, and the TCRdb table lists in-frame clones only, not all of them. V, J and clone size derive from that table, while D and trimming were established from the DNA sequence. The sample has about 1.1 million clones; approximately 77% are singletons. The sample comes from a study of shared clonotypes between healthy human individuals. The study separated CD4+ cells into CD45RA+ naive and CD45RA-negative memory subsets. The ends were cut back, 4 bases at V and 6 bases at J, with 12 bases in the middle. CDR3 size: 13 residues. Per the germline V gene, CDR1 is WSHSY and CDR2 is SAAADI.

The source material was memory CD4+ T cells from PBMCs. Subset denoted: CD45RA-negative fraction. The clonotype was recovered from a man between 18 and 29 years old in good health. Some clones in this sample may be carry-over from other donors' samples. V usage is TRBV10-2 and J usage is TRBJ1-1; no clear D. For the CDR3, the DNA is TGCGCCAGCAGTGTGCTGACCACGGCTGAAGCTTTCTTT. This codes for CASSVLTTAEAFF.